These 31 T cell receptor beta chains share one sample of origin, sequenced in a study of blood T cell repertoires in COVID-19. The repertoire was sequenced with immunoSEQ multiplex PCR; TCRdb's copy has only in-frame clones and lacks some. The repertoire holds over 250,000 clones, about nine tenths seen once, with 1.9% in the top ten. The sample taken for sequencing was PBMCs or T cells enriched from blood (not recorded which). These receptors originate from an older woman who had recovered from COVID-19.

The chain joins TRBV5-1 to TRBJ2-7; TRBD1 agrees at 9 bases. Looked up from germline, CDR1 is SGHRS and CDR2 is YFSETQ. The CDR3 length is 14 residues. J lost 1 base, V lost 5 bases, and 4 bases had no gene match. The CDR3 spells CASRPQGASYEQYF. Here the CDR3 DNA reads TGCGCCAGCAGGCCACAGGGGGCATCCTACGAGCAGTACTTC.

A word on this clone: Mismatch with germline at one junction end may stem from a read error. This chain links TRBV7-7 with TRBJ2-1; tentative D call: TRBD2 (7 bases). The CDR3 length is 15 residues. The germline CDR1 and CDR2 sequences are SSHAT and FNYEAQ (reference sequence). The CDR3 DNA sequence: TGTGCTAGCAGCTTAGACCCGGGGGGCCACAATGAGCAGTTCTTC. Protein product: CASSLDPGGHNEQFF.

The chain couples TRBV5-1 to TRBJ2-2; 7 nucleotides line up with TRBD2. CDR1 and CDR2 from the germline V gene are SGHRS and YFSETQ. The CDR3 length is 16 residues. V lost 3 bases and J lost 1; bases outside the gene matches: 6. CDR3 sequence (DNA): TGCGCCAGCAGCTACCGGCTAGCGGTGAACACCGGGGAGCTGTTTTTT. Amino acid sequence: CASSYRLAVNTGELFF.

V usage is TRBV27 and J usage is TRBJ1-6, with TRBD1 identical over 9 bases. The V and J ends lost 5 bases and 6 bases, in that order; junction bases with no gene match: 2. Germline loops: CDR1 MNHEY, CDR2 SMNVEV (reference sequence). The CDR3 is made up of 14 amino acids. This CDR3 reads CASSATGGNSPLHF. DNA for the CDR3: TGTGCCAGCAGTGCGACAGGGGGTAATTCACCCCTCCACTTT.

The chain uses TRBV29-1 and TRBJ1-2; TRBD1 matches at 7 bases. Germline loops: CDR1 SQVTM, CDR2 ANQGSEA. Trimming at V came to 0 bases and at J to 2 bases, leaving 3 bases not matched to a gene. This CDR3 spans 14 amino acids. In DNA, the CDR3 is TGCAGCGTTGAAGATCGGGGACAGAACTATGGCTACACCTTC. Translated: CSVEDRGQNYGYTF.

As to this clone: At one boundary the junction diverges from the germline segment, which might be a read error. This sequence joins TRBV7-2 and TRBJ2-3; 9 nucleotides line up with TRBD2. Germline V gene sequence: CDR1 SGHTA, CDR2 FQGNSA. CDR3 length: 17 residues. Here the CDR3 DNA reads TGTGCCAGCAGCGTAGCCGTGACTAGCGGAGGCACAGATACGCAGTATTTT. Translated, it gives CASSVAVTSGGTDTQYF.

Here the CDR3 DNA reads TGTGCCAGCAGCCAAGCGGGACAGGGGATTGAAAAACTGTTTTTT. It translates to CASSQAGQGIEKLFF. The chain couples TRBV3-1 (or the pseudogene TRBV3-2) to TRBJ1-4, with 10 bases aligning to TRBD1. The J segment lost 7 bases and the V segment lost 1 base, leaving 3 bases of the junction unmatched. The CDR3 totals 15 residues. CDR1 LGHDT and CDR2 YNNKEL come from the germline V gene (reference sequence).

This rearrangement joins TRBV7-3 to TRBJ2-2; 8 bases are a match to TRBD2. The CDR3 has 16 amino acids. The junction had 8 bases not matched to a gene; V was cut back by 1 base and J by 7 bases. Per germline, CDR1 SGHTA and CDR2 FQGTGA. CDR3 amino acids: CASSLIGGARYGELFF. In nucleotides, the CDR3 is TGTGCCAGCAGCTTAATCGGGGGGGCCCGATACGGGGAGCTGTTTTTT.

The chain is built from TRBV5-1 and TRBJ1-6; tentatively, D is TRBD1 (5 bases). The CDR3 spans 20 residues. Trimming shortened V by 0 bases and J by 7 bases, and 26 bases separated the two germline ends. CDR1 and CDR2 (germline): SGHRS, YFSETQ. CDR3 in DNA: TGCGCCAGCAGCTTGGAGGGACTCCTATCACCGAATAGCGGGAATTCACCCCTCCACTTT. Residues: CASSLEGLLSPNSGNSPLHF.

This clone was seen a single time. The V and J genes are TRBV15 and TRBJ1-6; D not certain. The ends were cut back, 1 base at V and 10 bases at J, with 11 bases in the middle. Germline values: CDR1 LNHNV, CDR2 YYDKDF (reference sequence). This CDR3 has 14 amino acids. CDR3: CATSRGDEASPLHF. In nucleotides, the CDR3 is TGTGCCACCAGCAGAGGAGATGAGGCATCACCCCTCCACTTT.

CDR3 amino acids: CASSTGGDPRRTEAFF. The DNA of the CDR3 is TGTGCCAGCAGCACAGGGGGGGACCCACGGAGGACTGAAGCTTTCTTT. This chain joins TRBV7-9 and TRBJ1-1, with 8 nucleotides matching TRBD1. The germline V gene has CDR1 SEHNR and CDR2 FQNEAQ (reference sequence). The CDR3 extends over 16 amino acids. Trimming removed 5 bases from V and 5 bases from J; junction bases left unmatched: 13.

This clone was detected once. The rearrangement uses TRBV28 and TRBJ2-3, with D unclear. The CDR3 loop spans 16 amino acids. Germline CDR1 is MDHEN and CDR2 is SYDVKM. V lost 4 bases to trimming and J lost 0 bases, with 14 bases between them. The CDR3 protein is CASSSPKISSTDTQYF. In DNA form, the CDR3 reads TGTGCCAGCAGTTCCCCTAAAATAAGTAGCACAGATACGCAGTATTTT.

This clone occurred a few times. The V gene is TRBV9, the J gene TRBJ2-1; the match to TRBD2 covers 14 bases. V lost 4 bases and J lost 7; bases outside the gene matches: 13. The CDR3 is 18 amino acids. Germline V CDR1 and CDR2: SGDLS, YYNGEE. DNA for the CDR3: TGTGCCAGCAGCTTCGGGACTAGCGGGAGAAGGTTAGGGAATGAGCAGTTCTTC. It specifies CASSFGTSGRRLGNEQFF.

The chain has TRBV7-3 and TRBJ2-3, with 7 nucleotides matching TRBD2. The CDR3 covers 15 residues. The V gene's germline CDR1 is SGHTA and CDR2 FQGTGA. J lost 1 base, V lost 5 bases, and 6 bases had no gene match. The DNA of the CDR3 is TGTGCCAGCAGCCTCGAGCGGGGACGCACAGATACGCAGTATTTT. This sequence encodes CASSLERGRTDTQYF.

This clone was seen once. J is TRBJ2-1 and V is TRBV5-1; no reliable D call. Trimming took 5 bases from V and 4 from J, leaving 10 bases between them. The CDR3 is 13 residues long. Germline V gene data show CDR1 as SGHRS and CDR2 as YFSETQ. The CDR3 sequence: CASRSDIYNEQFF. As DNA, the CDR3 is TGCGCCAGCAGATCAGACATTTACAATGAGCAGTTCTTC.

The CDR3 loop is CSASGTMREGLHF. CDR3 nucleotide sequence: TGCAGTGCTAGTGGGACCATGAGAGAGGGCCTCCACTTT. The chain links TRBV20-1 to TRBJ1-6, with D perhaps matching TRBD1 (5 bases). Germline loops: CDR1 DFQATT, CDR2 SNEGSKA (reference sequence). This CDR3 region has 13 residues. V lost 3 bases, J lost 15 bases, and 18 bases lay in between.

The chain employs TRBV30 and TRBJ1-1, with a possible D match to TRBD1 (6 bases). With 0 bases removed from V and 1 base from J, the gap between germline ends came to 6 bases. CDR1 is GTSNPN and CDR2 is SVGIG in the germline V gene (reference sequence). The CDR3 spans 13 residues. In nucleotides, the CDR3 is TGTGCCTGGAGTGTACAGGGGAACACTGAAGCTTTCTTT. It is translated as CAWSVQGNTEAFF.

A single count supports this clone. This CDR3 is CASSFNMREKLFF. The CDR3 DNA reads TGTGCCAGCAGCTTTAATATGAGGGAAAAACTGTTTTTT. This sequence joins TRBV7-2 and TRBJ1-4; D is unclear. The CDR3 totals 13 residues. The germline V and J ends were trimmed by 3 bases and 8 bases, with 10 bases remaining between them. CDR1 is SGHTA and CDR2 is FQGNSA in the germline V gene.

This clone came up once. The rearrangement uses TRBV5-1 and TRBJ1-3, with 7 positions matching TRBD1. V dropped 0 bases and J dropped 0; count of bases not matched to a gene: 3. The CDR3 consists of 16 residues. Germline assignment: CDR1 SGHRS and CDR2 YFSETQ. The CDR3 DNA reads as TGCGCCAGCAGCTTGGAGACAGGGCGCTCTGGAAACACCATATATTTT. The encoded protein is CASSLETGRSGNTIYF. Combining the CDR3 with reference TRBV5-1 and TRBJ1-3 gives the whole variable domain KAGVTQTPRYLIKTRGQQVTLSCSPISGHRSVSWYQQTPGQGLQFLFEYFSETQRNKGNFPGRFSGRQFSNSRSEMNVSTLELGDSALYLCASSLETGRSGNTIYFGEGSWLTVV.

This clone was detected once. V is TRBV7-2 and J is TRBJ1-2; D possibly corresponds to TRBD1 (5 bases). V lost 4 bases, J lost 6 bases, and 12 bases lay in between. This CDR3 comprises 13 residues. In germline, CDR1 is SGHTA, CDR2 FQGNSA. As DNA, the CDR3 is TGTGCCAGCAGCTACGCAGGGTTAAATGGCTACACCTTC. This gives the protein CASSYAGLNGYTF.

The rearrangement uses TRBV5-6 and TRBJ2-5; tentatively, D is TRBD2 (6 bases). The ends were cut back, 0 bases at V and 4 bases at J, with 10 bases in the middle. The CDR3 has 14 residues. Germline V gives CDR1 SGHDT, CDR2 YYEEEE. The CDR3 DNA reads TGTGCCAGCAGCTTGGTGGGGGGAGGAGAGACCCAGTACTTC. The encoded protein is CASSLVGGGETQYF.

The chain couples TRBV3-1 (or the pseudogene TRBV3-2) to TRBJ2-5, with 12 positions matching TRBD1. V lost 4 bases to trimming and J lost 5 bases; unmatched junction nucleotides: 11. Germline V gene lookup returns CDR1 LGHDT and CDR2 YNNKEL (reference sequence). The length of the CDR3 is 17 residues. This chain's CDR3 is CASSPAPGQGAGETQYF. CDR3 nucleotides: TGTGCCAGCAGCCCCGCACCGGGACAGGGGGCTGGGGAGACCCAGTACTTC.

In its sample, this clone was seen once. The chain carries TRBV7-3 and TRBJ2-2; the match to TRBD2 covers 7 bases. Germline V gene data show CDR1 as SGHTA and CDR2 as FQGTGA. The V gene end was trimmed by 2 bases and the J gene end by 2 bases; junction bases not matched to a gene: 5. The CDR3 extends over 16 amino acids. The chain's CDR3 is CASSLQGGGNTGELFF. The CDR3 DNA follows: TGTGCCAGCAGCTTACAGGGCGGGGGAAACACCGGGGAGCTGTTTTTT.

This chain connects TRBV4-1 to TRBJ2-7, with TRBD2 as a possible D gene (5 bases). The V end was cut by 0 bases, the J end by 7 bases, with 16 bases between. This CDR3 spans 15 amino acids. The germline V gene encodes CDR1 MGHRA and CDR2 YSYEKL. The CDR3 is CASSQDPEGMGEQYF. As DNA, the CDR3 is TGCGCCAGCAGCCAAGATCCAGAGGGTATGGGGGAGCAGTACTTC.

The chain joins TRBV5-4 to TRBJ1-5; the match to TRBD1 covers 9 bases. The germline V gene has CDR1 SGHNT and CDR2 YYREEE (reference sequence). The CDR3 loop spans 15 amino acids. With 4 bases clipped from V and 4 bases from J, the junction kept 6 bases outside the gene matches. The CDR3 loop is CASSEGTGQNQPQHF. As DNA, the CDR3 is TGTGCCAGCAGCGAGGGGACAGGGCAAAATCAGCCCCAGCATTTT.

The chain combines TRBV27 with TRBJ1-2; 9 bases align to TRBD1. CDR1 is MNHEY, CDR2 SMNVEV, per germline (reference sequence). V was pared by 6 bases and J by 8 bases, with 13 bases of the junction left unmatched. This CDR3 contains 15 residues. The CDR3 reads CASSAIQGAEIGYTF. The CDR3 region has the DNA TGTGCCAGCAGCGCAATACAGGGGGCAGAAATAGGCTACACCTTC.

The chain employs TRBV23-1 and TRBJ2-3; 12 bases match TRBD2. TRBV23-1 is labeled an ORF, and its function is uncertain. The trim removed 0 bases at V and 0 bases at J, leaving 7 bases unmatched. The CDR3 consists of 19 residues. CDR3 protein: CASSQSARTSGTSTDTQYF. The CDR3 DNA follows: TGCGCCAGCAGTCAATCCGCCCGGACTAGCGGGACTAGCACAGATACGCAGTATTTT.

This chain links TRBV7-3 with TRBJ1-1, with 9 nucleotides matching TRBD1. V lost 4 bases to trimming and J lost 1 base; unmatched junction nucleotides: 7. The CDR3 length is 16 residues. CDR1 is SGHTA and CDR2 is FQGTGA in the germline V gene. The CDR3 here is CASSSGDRVGNTEAFF. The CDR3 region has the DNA TGTGCCAGCAGCTCTGGGGACAGGGTTGGGAACACTGAAGCTTTCTTT.

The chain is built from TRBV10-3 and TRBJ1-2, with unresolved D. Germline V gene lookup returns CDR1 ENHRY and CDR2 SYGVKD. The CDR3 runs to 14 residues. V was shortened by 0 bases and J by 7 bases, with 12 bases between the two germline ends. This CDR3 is CAISESNRGSGYTF. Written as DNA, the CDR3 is TGTGCCATCAGTGAGTCGAACCGGGGAAGTGGCTACACCTTC.

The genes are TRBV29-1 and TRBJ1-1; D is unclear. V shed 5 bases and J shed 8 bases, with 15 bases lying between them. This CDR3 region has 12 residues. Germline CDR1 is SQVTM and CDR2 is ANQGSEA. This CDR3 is CSVLRGSLEAFF. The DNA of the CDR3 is TGCAGCGTTCTCCGGGGTTCGCTGGAAGCTTTCTTT.

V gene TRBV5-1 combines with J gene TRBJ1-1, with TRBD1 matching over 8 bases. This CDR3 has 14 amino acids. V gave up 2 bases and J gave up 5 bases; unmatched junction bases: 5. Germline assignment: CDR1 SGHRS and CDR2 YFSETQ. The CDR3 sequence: CASSFQDRVTEAFF. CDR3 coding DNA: TGCGCCAGCAGCTTCCAGGACAGGGTAACTGAAGCTTTCTTT.